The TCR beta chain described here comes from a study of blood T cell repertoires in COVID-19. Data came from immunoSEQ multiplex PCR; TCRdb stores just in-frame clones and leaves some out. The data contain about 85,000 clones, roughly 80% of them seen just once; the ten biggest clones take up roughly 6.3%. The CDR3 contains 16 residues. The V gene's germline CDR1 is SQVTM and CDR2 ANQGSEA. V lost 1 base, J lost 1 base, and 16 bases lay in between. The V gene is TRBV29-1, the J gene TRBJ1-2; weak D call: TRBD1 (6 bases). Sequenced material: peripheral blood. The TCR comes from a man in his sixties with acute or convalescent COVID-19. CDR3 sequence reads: CSVEGYEGQFNYGYTF. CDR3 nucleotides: TGCAGCGTTGAAGGTTATGAAGGACAGTTTAACTATGGCTACACCTTC.